The 14 T cell receptor beta chains below all came from one sample that was sequenced in a study of blood T cells in healthy people across ages. Next came a second PCR, run for roughly 6 to 11 cycles, which used a sample-barcoded 5' primer along with a J-beta primer mix. One entry per CDR3 protein results from TCRdb running MiXCR on the 5' RACE reads. This sample has over 1.5 million distinct CDR3 sequences; around half occur once, and the top ten carry around 2.1%. The source material was blood. These receptor sequences come from a woman in her thirties or forties in good health.

This chain joins TRBV12-3 or TRBV12-4 and TRBJ2-4; 13 positions agree with TRBD2. V dropped 4 bases and J dropped 3; count of bases not matched to a gene: 12. CDR3 length: 19 residues. The CDR3 DNA is TGTGCCAGCAGTTACTATAGGACTAGCGGGGGCCGAGGCAAAAACATTCAGTACTTC. Amino acids: CASSYYRTSGGRGKNIQYF.

This clonotype has more than one count but fewer than ten. The chain links TRBV7-2 to TRBJ2-1; D is ambiguous. The CDR3 runs 14 residues. The V gene's germline CDR1 is SGHTA and CDR2 FQGNSA. V was clipped by 4 bases and J by 4 bases, with 11 bases between them. The chain's CDR3 is CASSSGPLYNEQFF. CDR3 in DNA: TGTGCCAGCAGCTCCGGGCCCCTGTACAATGAGCAGTTCTTC.

Worth noting for this clonotype: A much larger clone is a single base away; this may be a read error. The chain combines TRBV5-1 with TRBJ2-6; tentative D call: TRBD1 (5 bases). Germline V gene data show CDR1 as SGHRS and CDR2 as YFSETQ. This CDR3 comprises 17 residues. In DNA form, the CDR3 reads TGCGCCAGCAGCTTGGGTCCCCTACCCTCTGGGGCCAACGTCCTGATTTTC. This sequence encodes CASSLGPLPSGANVLIF.

The chain has TRBV6-1 and TRBJ1-2; weak D call: TRBD1 (6 bases). The V and J ends lost 2 bases and 4 bases respectively, with 11 bases between them. Germline V gives CDR1 MNHNS, CDR2 SASEGT. This CDR3 has 14 residues. For the CDR3, the DNA is TGTGCCAGCAGTGAAAGGACAGCGAGCTATGGCTACACCTTC. Amino acids: CASSERTASYGYTF.

The gene calls are TRBV7-9 and TRBJ2-3, with unresolved D. Per germline, CDR1 SEHNR and CDR2 FQNEAQ (reference sequence). Between the trimmed V and J ends, which lost 1 base and 10 bases, there was a span of 15 bases. CDR3 length: 14 amino acids. The CDR3 region has the DNA TGTGCCAGCAGCTTAGAGGGTCGGCCGGATCCGCAGTATTTT. The encoded protein is CASSLEGRPDPQYF.

The chain links TRBV12-3 or TRBV12-4 to TRBJ1-6; D is perhaps TRBD1 (6 bases). CDR3 size: 14 residues. The V and J ends lost 5 bases and 8 bases respectively, with 13 bases between them. CDR3: CASSVRGYDSPLHF. The CDR3 DNA follows: TGTGCCAGCAGTGTCAGGGGTTATGATTCACCCCTCCACTTT.

The chain has TRBV7-2 and TRBJ2-4; 16 nucleotides align to TRBD2. J was trimmed by 3 bases and V by 3 bases; bases with no gene match: 11. The CDR3 length is 20 residues. Germline assignment: CDR1 SGHTA and CDR2 FQGNSA. The CDR3 reads CASSFIPGLAGGHDKNIQYF. Here the CDR3 DNA reads TGTGCCAGCAGCTTTATACCGGGACTAGCGGGGGGGCACGACAAAAACATTCAGTACTTC. The full variable domain, completed using reference TRBV7-2 and TRBJ2-4, is GAGVSQSPSNKVTEKGKDVELRCDPISGHTALYWYRQSLGQGLEFLIYFQGNSAPDKSGLPSDRFSAERTGGSVSTLTIQRTQQEDSAVYLCASSFIPGLAGGHDKNIQYFGAGTRLSVL.

This clonotype was found a few times. The CDR3 spells CSAERDRNQPQHF. The CDR3 DNA sequence: TGCAGTGCCGAGAGGGACAGAAATCAGCCCCAGCATTTT. This chain uses TRBV20-1 with TRBJ1-5; 7 bases map to TRBD1. V dropped 6 bases and J dropped 4; count of bases not matched to a gene: 6. CDR1 DFQATT and CDR2 SNEGSKA come from the germline V gene (reference sequence). The CDR3 loop spans 13 amino acids.

This chain connects TRBV7-9 to TRBJ2-7; D is perhaps TRBD1 (5 bases). CDR1 SEHNR and CDR2 FQNEAQ come from the germline V gene (reference sequence). The CDR3 loop spans 15 amino acids. Trimming removed 4 bases from V and 5 bases from J, with 18 bases in between. CDR3 nucleotide sequence: TGTGCCAGCAGCTCCGCCGGCAGGGTGGTCGACGAGCAGTACTTC. Protein product: CASSSAGRVVDEQYF. The variable domain in full, completed from reference TRBV7-9 and TRBJ2-7, reads DTGVSQNPRHKITKRGQNVTFRCDPISEHNRLYWYRQTLGQGPEFLTYFQNEAQLEKSRLLSDRFSAERPKGSFSTLEIQRTEQGDSAMYLCASSSAGRVVDEQYFGPGTRLTVT.

The gene calls are TRBV27 and TRBJ2-3, with TRBD2 matching 11 bases. This CDR3 contains 18 residues. CDR1 is MNHEY and CDR2 is SMNVEV in the germline V gene (reference sequence). V gave up 6 bases and J gave up 0 bases; unmatched junction bases: 11. CDR3 protein: CASSRLAGSIGSTDTQYF. CDR3 sequence (DNA): TGTGCCAGCAGCAGACTAGCGGGGAGTATTGGGAGCACAGATACGCAGTATTTT.

The genes are TRBV6-2 or TRBV6-3 and TRBJ2-1; D ambiguous. With 6 bases removed from V and 4 bases from J, the gap between germline ends came to 13 bases. CDR1 is MNHEY and CDR2 is SVGEGT in the germline V gene. This CDR3 comprises 14 residues. This chain's CDR3 is CASRRNSRYNEQFF. The CDR3 coding sequence is TGTGCCAGCAGGCGGAATAGCCGATACAATGAGCAGTTCTTC.

This clonotype was seen a few times. The chain is built from TRBV20-1 and TRBJ2-7; a possible D gene is TRBD2 (5 bases). The length of the CDR3 is 15 residues. CDR1 and CDR2 from the germline V gene are DFQATT and SNEGSKA (reference sequence). V lost 1 base, J lost 4 bases, and 17 bases lay in between. The CDR3 bases are TGCAGTGCTAGAGTGCCGAGGGATGGAAGGTACGAGCAGTACTTC. Translating it yields CSARVPRDGRYEQYF.

This chain connects TRBV9 to TRBJ2-3; 9 nucleotides align to TRBD2. Looked up from germline, CDR1 is SGDLS and CDR2 is YYNGEE. CDR3 length: 15 residues. V trimming: 5 bases; J trimming: 4 bases; junction bases outside the gene matches: 8. Here the CDR3 DNA reads TGTGCCAGCAGTGGGAGCGGGGGGTTTGCAGATACGCAGTATTTT. This translates into CASSGSGGFADTQYF.

This clonotype was recorded many times. The chain joins TRBV29-1 to TRBJ2-7; TRBD1 matches 9 bases. V shed 6 bases, J shed 2 bases, and the junction held 2 bases outside the gene matches. CDR1 and CDR2 (germline): SQVTM, ANQGSEA. This CDR3 is 12 amino acids long. CDR3 DNA: TGCAGCGTAAGACAGGGGGCCTACGAGCAGTACTTC. Its translation is CSVRQGAYEQYF.